The 20 T cell receptor beta chains below were found in one sample sequenced in a study of cytomegalovirus exposure and HLA in healthy donors. Primers included in the PCR were 60 Vbeta and 13 Jbeta primers. Repertoires were generated with immunoSEQ multiplex PCR, while TCRdb's copy carries only in-frame clones and drops some. Here the sample spans over 150,000 clones, about 77% being singletons. Source material: PBMCs. The receptors derive from a woman aged 30 to 39 in good health and CMV-seronegative.

The chain recombines TRBV10-1 with TRBJ2-7, with TRBD1 matching over 7 bases. V lost 2 bases to trimming and J lost 4 bases; unmatched junction nucleotides: 5. CDR1 and CDR2 from the germline V gene are WNHNN and SYGVQD (reference sequence). CDR3 length equals 14 residues. The CDR3 DNA reads TGCGCCAGCAGTGAGGAGGGGGCCGGATACGAGCAGTACTTC. Its translation is CASSEEGAGYEQYF.

This sequence joins TRBV7-2 and TRBJ1-5; TRBD1 matches 9 bases. The CDR3 is 14 amino acids. V lost 6 bases, J lost 2 bases, and 2 bases stayed unmatched. CDR1 is SGHTA, CDR2 FQGNSA, per germline. The CDR3 spells CASSRTGGNQPQHF. The CDR3 bases are TGTGCCAGCAGTCGGACAGGGGGCAATCAGCCCCAGCATTTT. The complete variable domain, with remaining parts taken from reference TRBV7-2 and TRBJ1-5, reads GAGVSQSPSNKVTEKGKDVELRCDPISGHTALYWYRQSLGQGLEFLIYFQGNSAPDKSGLPSDRFSAERTGGSVSTLTIQRTQQEDSAVYLCASSRTGGNQPQHFGDGTRLSIL.

The chain employs TRBV5-5 and TRBJ2-7, with D possibly TRBD1 on 6 matching bases. The CDR3 contains 12 residues. The ends were cut back, 4 bases at V and 4 bases at J, with 9 bases in the middle. Germline V gives CDR1 SGHKS, CDR2 YYEKEE (reference sequence). The CDR3 bases are TGTGCCAGCAGCCAGACAGGATACGAGCAGTACTTC. Protein product: CASSQTGYEQYF. Complete variable domain (other parts from reference TRBV5-5 and TRBJ2-7): DAGVTQSPTHLIKTRGQQVTLRCSPISGHKSVSWYQQVLGQGPQFIFQYYEKEERGRGNFPDRFSARQFPNYSSELNVNALLLGDSALYLCASSQTGYEQYFGPGTRLTVT.

In this sample, this clone turned up a few times. As DNA, the CDR3 is TGCGCCAGCAGCCGCGGGCGAATCAAGTACTTC. It specifies CASSRGRIKYF. The chain employs TRBV5-1 and TRBJ2-7; D might be TRBD2 (5 bases). This CDR3 is built from 11 residues. Germline V gives CDR1 SGHRS, CDR2 YFSETQ. V was clipped by 4 bases and J by 11 bases, with 13 bases between them.

The chain links TRBV6-4 to TRBJ2-3; 7 bases agree with TRBD2. V dropped 6 bases and J dropped 1; count of bases not matched to a gene: 4. CDR3 length equals 14 residues. In germline, CDR1 is MRHNA, CDR2 SNTAGT. The DNA for the CDR3 is TGTGCCAGCAGCTCACGGGAGGGCACAGATACGCAGTATTTT. It encodes CASSSREGTDTQYF.

This rearrangement joins TRBV27 to TRBJ2-7; TRBD1 matches at 12 bases. Germline V gene data show CDR1 as MNHEY and CDR2 as SMNVEV (reference sequence). The CDR3 covers 15 residues. V lost 0 bases to trimming and J lost 9 bases; unmatched junction nucleotides: 6. The CDR3 protein is CASSLSGTGGAGQYF. In nucleotides, the CDR3 is TGTGCCAGCAGTTTATCCGGGACAGGGGGCGCGGGGCAGTACTTC.

This chain connects TRBV29-1 to TRBJ2-1; 8 bases are shared with TRBD2. The J segment lost 10 bases and the V segment lost 2 bases, leaving 10 bases of the junction unmatched. Germline V gene lookup returns CDR1 SQVTM and CDR2 ANQGSEA. CDR3 length: 14 residues. CDR3 sequence reads: CSVESARGGIEQFF. The CDR3 DNA reads as TGCAGCGTTGAATCAGCCCGGGGGGGAATAGAGCAGTTCTTC.

The chain links TRBV10-3 to TRBJ2-6; 7 nucleotides match TRBD1. The germline V gene has CDR1 ENHRY and CDR2 SYGVKD. Losses at the gene ends were 10 bases for V and 0 bases for J; bases not matched to a gene: 9. The CDR3 runs 16 residues. The DNA for the CDR3 is TGTGCCACAAAGGGACAGTCGAGCTCTGGGGCCAACGTCCTGACTTTC. Translation: CATKGQSSSGANVLTF.

The table lists this clone with a count of one. The chain is built from TRBV30 and TRBJ2-2; 8 bases match TRBD1. The germline V gene has CDR1 GTSNPN and CDR2 SVGIG (reference sequence). V dropped 0 bases and J dropped 5; count of bases not matched to a gene: 5. This CDR3 spans 15 amino acids. The CDR3 region is CAWSVDRGWTGELFF. DNA for the CDR3: TGTGCCTGGAGTGTTGACAGGGGTTGGACCGGGGAGCTGTTTTTT.

The rearrangement joins TRBV28 to TRBJ2-5, with D unclear. From germline, CDR1 is MDHEN and CDR2 SYDVKM. There are 14 residues in the CDR3. V lost 1 base, J lost 2 bases, and 8 bases lay in between. The CDR3 is CASSLSGSQETQYF. In DNA form, the CDR3 reads TGTGCCAGCAGTTTATCAGGATCTCAAGAGACCCAGTACTTC.

The chain has TRBV4-1 and TRBJ2-7; 11 bases match TRBD2. The J segment lost 4 bases and the V segment lost 5 bases, leaving 7 bases of the junction unmatched. The CDR3 extends over 15 amino acids. The germline V gene encodes CDR1 MGHRA and CDR2 YSYEKL. CDR3 DNA: TGCGCCAGCAGCATCACTAGCGGGAGCGGGTACGAGCAGTACTTC. Its translation: CASSITSGSGYEQYF.

The chain carries TRBV18 and TRBJ2-5; 9 bases align to TRBD1. The CDR3 is made up of 18 amino acids. V shed 3 bases and J 5 bases; nucleotides not matched to a gene: 16. Germline CDR1 KGHSH, CDR2 LQKENI. The CDR3: CASSPYTVQTGGQETQYF. The CDR3 nucleotides are TGTGCCAGCTCACCCTACACGGTACAGACAGGGGGGCAGGAGACCCAGTACTTC.

The chain links TRBV5-8 to TRBJ2-7, with 7 bases identical to TRBD2. With 0 bases clipped from V and 2 bases from J, the junction kept 2 bases outside the gene matches. This CDR3 comprises 14 residues. CDR1 and CDR2 (germline): SGHTS, YDEGEE. The DNA for the CDR3 is TGTGCCAGCAGCTTGGTAGGGACTACCTACGAGCAGTACTTC. The encoded protein is CASSLVGTTYEQYF.

This clone appeared once. The chain couples TRBV11-2 to TRBJ1-2; no definite D call. V lost 2 bases to trimming and J lost 3 bases, with 4 bases between them. CDR3 length equals 12 residues. Per the germline V gene, CDR1 is SGHAT and CDR2 is FQNNGV. CDR3 residues: CASSLTDYGYTF. DNA of the CDR3: TGTGCCAGCAGCTTAACTGACTATGGCTACACCTTC. Looking up the rest from reference TRBV11-2 and TRBJ1-2 gives the full variable domain: EAGVAQSPRYKIIEKRQSVAFWCNPISGHATLYWYQQILGQGPKLLIQFQNNGVVDDSQLPKDRFSAERLKGVDSTLKIQPAKLEDSAVYLCASSLTDYGYTFGSGTRLTVV.

Remarks on this clone: One end of the junction does not line up with germline, which may come from a read error. This chain joins TRBV7-3 and TRBJ2-1; D possibly matches TRBD1 or TRBD2 (6 bases each). CDR3 length equals 16 residues. The V gene's germline CDR1 is SGHTA and CDR2 FQGTGA. CDR3 in amino acids: CASSLTGDTYYNEQFF. CDR3 sequence (DNA): TGTGCCAGCAGCCTAACGGGGGACACATACTACAATGAGCAGTTCTTC.

The V and J genes are TRBV10-3 and TRBJ1-1; TRBD1 might be the D (6 bases). The V end was cut by 2 bases, the J end by 1 base, with 11 bases between. Germline lookup yields CDR1 ENHRY and CDR2 SYGVKD. CDR3 size: 15 residues. The CDR3 is CAISEPGQENTEAFF. CDR3 bases: TGTGCCATCAGTGAGCCGGGACAAGAGAACACTGAAGCTTTCTTT.

This clone was counted only a few times. This sequence joins TRBV7-2 and TRBJ2-7; 8 nucleotides agree with TRBD2. The CDR3 spans 14 residues. J was trimmed by 4 bases and V by 3 bases; bases with no gene match: 5. CDR1 SGHTA and CDR2 FQGNSA come from the germline V gene. This chain's CDR3 is CASSFSGDPYEQYF. The CDR3 DNA is TGTGCCAGCAGCTTTAGCGGGGATCCTTACGAGCAGTACTTC.

On this clone itself: Germline is not matched at one junction end, which may reflect a read error. The rearrangement joins TRBV7-9 to TRBJ2-7; D is possibly TRBD2 (5 bases). The CDR3 extends over 16 amino acids. Germline lookup yields CDR1 SEHNR and CDR2 FQNEAQ (reference sequence). DNA of the CDR3: TGTTCCAGCAGCTTCCTACGGGGAGTAGCCGGCGGCGAGCAGTACTTC. Its translation is CSSSFLRGVAGGEQYF. The full variable domain, in which reference TRBV7-9 and TRBJ2-7 provide the parts outside the CDR3, is DTGVSQNPRHKITKRGQNVTFRCDPISEHNRLYWYRQTLGQGPEFLTYFQNEAQLEKSRLLSDRFSAERPKGSFSTLEIQRTEQGDSAMYLCSSSFLRGVAGGEQYFGPGTRLTVT.

The V gene is TRBV4-1, the J gene TRBJ1-5, with a weak D call TRBD1 (6 bases). This CDR3 is 15 amino acids long. Germline loops: CDR1 MGHRA, CDR2 YSYEKL. The ends were cut back, 1 base at V and 4 bases at J, with 11 bases in the middle. The CDR3 DNA sequence: TGCGCCAGCAGCCAAGGGGGGCTACGGAATCAGCCCCAGCATTTT. Translation gives CASSQGGLRNQPQHF.

The chain has TRBV6-1 and TRBJ2-1; 10 bases are shared with TRBD2. CDR3 length equals 15 residues. After removal of 5 bases from V and 9 bases from J, the junction contained 10 bases not matched to a gene. The germline CDR1 and CDR2 sequences are MNHNS and SASEGT. The CDR3 is CASSPLWLAGVEQFF. The CDR3 DNA reads TGTGCCAGCAGTCCCCTCTGGCTAGCGGGGGTTGAGCAGTTCTTC.